These 19 T cell receptor beta chains originate from one sample sequenced in a study of blood T cells in healthy people across ages. A second PCR of about 6 to 11 cycles used a sample-barcoded 5' primer and a J-beta primer mix. MiXCR, applied by TCRdb to the 5' RACE reads, yields one record per CDR3 protein. The sample holds some 1.5 million distinct CDR3 sequences; approximately 43% are singletons and the top ten take roughly 3.7%. The sequenced sample was blood. The receptors shown here come from a young woman in good health.

This clonotype was observed a few times. The gene calls are TRBV24-1 and TRBJ1-2; the D is unclear. The CDR3 is 13 residues long. V shed 3 bases and J shed 0 bases, with 4 bases lying between them. Per germline, CDR1 KGHDR and CDR2 SFDVKD. Here the CDR3 DNA reads TGTGCCACCAGTGATATTGCTAACTATGGCTACACCTTC. Its protein product is CATSDIANYGYTF.

This clonotype was observed once. The V and J genes are TRBV30 and TRBJ2-7; possible D gene TRBD1, 6 bases. V was cut by 2 bases and J by 3 bases, with 11 bases left in between. Germline V gene sequence: CDR1 GTSNPN, CDR2 SVGIG (reference sequence). The CDR3 length is 13 residues. The CDR3 nucleotides read TGTGCCTGGAGTTCCCAGGGGAGCTACGAGCAGTACTTC. Translating gives CAWSSQGSYEQYF.

This clonotype was seen a single time. The chain has TRBV2 and TRBJ2-1, with TRBD2 identical over 9 bases. CDR3 length: 18 amino acids. In germline, CDR1 is SNHLY, CDR2 FYNNEI. The V segment lost 4 bases and the J segment 4 bases; nucleotides outside the gene matches: 14. CDR3 DNA: TGTGCCAGCAGTGGGGGACTAGCCCCCGTACGGGTTTACAATGAGCAGTTCTTC. The encoded protein is CASSGGLAPVRVYNEQFF.

CDR3 loop: CASSLQAGGLQETQYF. CDR3 in DNA: TGTGCCAGCAGTTTACAAGCGGGGGGGCTCCAAGAGACCCAGTACTTC. The gene calls are TRBV6-6 and TRBJ2-5, with 10 positions matching TRBD2. Germline-derived CDR1 and CDR2 are MNHNY and SVGAGI (reference sequence). V lost 4 bases, J lost 1 base, and 6 bases stayed unmatched. CDR3 length: 16 residues.

The CDR3 DNA follows: TGCAGTGCGCCGACAGTCTCCTACGAGCAGTACTTC. Amino acid sequence: CSAPTVSYEQYF. The J gene is TRBJ2-7, the V gene TRBV20-1; TRBD1 is a possible D gene (5 bases). The germline gives CDR1 DFQATT, CDR2 SNEGSKA (reference sequence). This CDR3 is 12 amino acids long. V lost 6 bases and J lost 0, with 9 bases in between.

This clonotype was recorded a few times. This rearrangement joins TRBV12-3 or TRBV12-4 to TRBJ2-1, with 14 bases matching TRBD2. CDR3 length equals 16 residues. Germline trimming cut 4 bases from V and 6 bases from J; bases unmatched to any gene: 5. The DNA of the CDR3 is TGTGCCAGCAGTTCACCGACTAGCGGGAGGGTCAATGAGCAGTTCTTC. Translated, it gives CASSSPTSGRVNEQFF.

The chain links TRBV27 to TRBJ2-3; 7 bases fit TRBD2. Losses at the gene ends were 1 base for V and 0 bases for J; bases not matched to a gene: 7. CDR3 length: 17 residues. In germline, CDR1 is MNHEY, CDR2 SMNVEV (reference sequence). The CDR3, as DNA: TGTGCCAGCAGTTTATGGGCCAGCGGGACTAGCACAGATACGCAGTATTTT. This translates into CASSLWASGTSTDTQYF.

The J gene is TRBJ2-1, the V gene TRBV20-1, with 9 bases fitting TRBD2. CDR1 and CDR2 from the germline V gene are DFQATT and SNEGSKA (reference sequence). V lost 2 bases to trimming and J lost 0 bases; unmatched junction nucleotides: 8. The CDR3 totals 17 residues. The CDR3, as DNA: TGCAGTGCTAGACTGACTAGCGGAGGAAGCTCCTACAATGAGCAGTTCTTC. Protein product: CSARLTSGGSSYNEQFF.

The table lists this clonotype with a few counts. V gene TRBV25-1 combines with J gene TRBJ2-3, with a weak D call TRBD2 (6 bases). V gave up 4 bases and J gave up 1 base, with 18 bases separating them. CDR1 is MGHDK and CDR2 is SYGVNS in the germline V gene. The CDR3 contains 17 residues. CDR3 in amino acids: CASSVRDWRMGTDTQYF. DNA of the CDR3: TGTGCCAGCAGTGTACGGGACTGGAGGATGGGCACAGATACGCAGTATTTT.

This clonotype showed up many times. The rearrangement links TRBV12-3 or TRBV12-4 to TRBJ2-1, with TRBD1 identical over 9 bases. Unmatched junction bases numbered 4, after V lost 4 bases and J lost 9 bases. This CDR3 contains 13 residues. For the CDR3, the DNA is TGTGCCAGCAGTTCAGACAGGGGGTGTGAGCAGTTCTTC. It yields the protein CASSSDRGCEQFF.

The gene calls are TRBV28 and TRBJ2-1, with D perhaps being TRBD1 or TRBD2 (6 bases each). The V gene lost 6 bases and the J gene lost 4 bases, with 16 bases spanning the gap. The germline V gene has CDR1 MDHEN and CDR2 SYDVKM. CDR3 size: 15 residues. This CDR3 is CASSLRGGRYNEQFF. The CDR3 region has the DNA TGTGCCAGCAGCCTTCGAGGGGGGCGGTACAATGAGCAGTTCTTC.

The genes are TRBV7-2 and TRBJ2-3, with 8 bases fitting TRBD1. Germline V gene data show CDR1 as SGHTA and CDR2 as FQGNSA. This CDR3 comprises 13 residues. The V gene end was trimmed by 10 bases and the J gene end by 3 bases; junction bases not matched to a gene: 6. CDR3 nucleotides: TGTGCCACCGCAGGGGGCGTGACAGATACGCAGTATTTT. It translates to CATAGGVTDTQYF.

The chain uses TRBV6-1 and TRBJ2-2; 8 bases line up with TRBD1. The germline V gene encodes CDR1 MNHNS and CDR2 SASEGT. The CDR3 length is 14 residues. The junction had 3 bases not matched to a gene; V was cut back by 6 bases and J by 3 bases. CDR3 sequence reads: CASSRGQDTGELFF. The CDR3, as DNA: TGTGCCAGCAGCCGGGGACAGGACACCGGGGAGCTGTTTTTT.

This chain joins TRBV28 and TRBJ2-5, with D possibly matching TRBD2 (6 bases). The better agreement between TRBJ2-1 and the DNA end casts doubt on the J call. The CDR3 sequence is 14 residues long. Germline CDR1 MDHEN, CDR2 SYDVKM. In DNA, the CDR3 is TGTGCCAGCAGTCCGGGACTCATCCAAGAGACCCAGTTCTTC. It is translated as CASSPGLIQETQFF.

The chain's CDR3 is CASSYKGGNTIYF. The DNA for the CDR3 is TGTGCCAGCAGTTACAAGGGGGGAAACACCATATATTTT. The V gene is TRBV6-5, the J gene TRBJ1-3, with D maybe TRBD1 (5 bases). CDR3 length: 13 residues. Germline CDR1 reads MNHEY; CDR2 reads SVGAGI. V lost 2 bases and J 4 bases, leaving 6 bases between the germline ends.

The chain is built from TRBV6-6 and TRBJ1-1; perhaps TRBD1 as D (5 bases). Germline CDR1 is MNHNY and CDR2 is SVGAGI (reference sequence). The CDR3 runs 13 residues. The ends were cut back, 6 bases at V and 9 bases at J, with 17 bases in the middle. The CDR3 DNA is TGTGCCAGCAGCCCCGCCGGGGCACCCAAAGCTTTCTTT. It specifies CASSPAGAPKAFF.

This clonotype was detected only a few times. The CDR3 nucleotides are TGTGCCAGCAGCTTGCGTCCCCGCGGATTTGAGCAGTTCTTC. The encoded protein is CASSLRPRGFEQFF. V gene TRBV11-2 combines with J gene TRBJ2-1; D call uncertain. The length of the CDR3 is 14 residues. CDR1 and CDR2 from the germline V gene are SGHAT and FQNNGV. The V and J ends lost 3 bases and 9 bases respectively, with 15 bases between them.

The gene calls are TRBV9 and TRBJ1-2; D is unresolved. V was trimmed by 3 bases and J by 5 bases, leaving 14 bases between them. Germline values: CDR1 SGDLS, CDR2 YYNGEE. This CDR3 comprises 14 residues. The CDR3 coding sequence is TGTGCCAGCAGCGCCCTTGGCTCGGGGTATGGCTACACCTTC. It yields the protein CASSALGSGYGYTF.

The J gene is TRBJ2-7, the V gene TRBV7-2, with TRBD1 matching over 8 bases. With 2 bases clipped from V and 4 bases from J, the junction kept 7 bases outside the gene matches. CDR3 length: 15 residues. From germline, CDR1 is SGHTA and CDR2 FQGNSA. CDR3 DNA: TGTGCCAGCAGCTTAATTGGAACAGGGGGATACGAGCAGTACTTC. Its translation: CASSLIGTGGYEQYF.